This TCR beta chain was recovered during a study of T cells in Graves' hyperthyroidism and ophthalmopathy. Study outcomes and limitations: Separating ophthalmopathy from stable hyperthyroidism was achieved by a 13 V-J model. Appearing also in blood were most of the thyroid clonotypes expanded above 0.001.

The CDR3 extends over 16 amino acids. Germline V lookup: CDR1 DFQATT, CDR2 SNEGSKA (reference sequence). Trimming at V came to 0 bases and at J to 4 bases, leaving 12 bases not matched to a gene. This clonotype showed up many times. Its target is not known. Newly diagnosed hyperthyroidism patients aged 18 to 65 years had disease lasting under 2 months. The source of the PBMCs was about 10 ml of fresh peripheral blood. TCR beta CDR3 sequences were amplified from RNA transcripts. During a first-round RT-PCR of the TCR CDR3, the HTBI primer set was used. Each CDR3 protein is one row after TCRdb ran MiXCR on the multiplex PCR reads. The sample consists of fewer than 300,000 distinct CDR3 sequences, around 25% of them appearing once.

Sequenced sample: blood. The chain uses TRBV20-1 and TRBJ2-7, with 7 nucleotides matching TRBD1. The sequence derives from a man aged 40-49 years with Graves' hyperthyroidism that later progressed to Graves' ophthalmopathy. As DNA, the CDR3 is TGCAGTGCTAGAGATGGGGGACAGCCAGCCCAGTACGAGCAGTACTTC. Translating gives CSARDGGQPAQYEQYF.